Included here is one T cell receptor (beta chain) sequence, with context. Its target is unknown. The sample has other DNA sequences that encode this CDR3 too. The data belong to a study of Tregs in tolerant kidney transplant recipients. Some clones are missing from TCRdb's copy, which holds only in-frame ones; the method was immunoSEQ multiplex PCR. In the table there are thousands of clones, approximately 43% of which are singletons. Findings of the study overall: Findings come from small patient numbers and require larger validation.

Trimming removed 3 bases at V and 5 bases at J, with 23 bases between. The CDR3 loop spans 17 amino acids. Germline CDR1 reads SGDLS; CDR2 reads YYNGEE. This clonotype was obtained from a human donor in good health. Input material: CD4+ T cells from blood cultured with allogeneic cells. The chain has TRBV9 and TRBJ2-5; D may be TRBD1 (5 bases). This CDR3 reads CASSEGRRQPLTETQYF. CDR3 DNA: TGTGCCAGCAGCGAGGGGCGGAGACAGCCCCTAACGGAGACCCAGTACTTC. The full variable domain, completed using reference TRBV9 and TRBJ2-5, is DSGVTQTPKHLITATGQRVTLRCSPRSGDLSVYWYQQSLDQGLQFLIQYYNGEERAKGNILERFSAQQFPDLHSELNLSSLELGDSALYFCASSEGRRQPLTETQYFGPGTRLLVL.